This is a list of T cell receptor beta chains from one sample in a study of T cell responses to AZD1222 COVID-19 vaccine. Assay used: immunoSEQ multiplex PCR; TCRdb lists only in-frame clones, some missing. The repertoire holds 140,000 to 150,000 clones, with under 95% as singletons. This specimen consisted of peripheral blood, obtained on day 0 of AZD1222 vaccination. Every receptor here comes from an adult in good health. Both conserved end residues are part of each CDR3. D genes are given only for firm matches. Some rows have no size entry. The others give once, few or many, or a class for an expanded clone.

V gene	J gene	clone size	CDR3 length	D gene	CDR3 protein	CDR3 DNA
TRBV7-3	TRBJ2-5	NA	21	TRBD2	CASSLPNRGGNGPRAKETQYF	TGTGCCAGCAGCTTACCCAATCGGGGAGGGAACGGACCGCGGGCTAAAGAGACCCAGTACTTC
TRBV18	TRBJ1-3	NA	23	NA	CASSQNALDGAGETTISGNTIYF	TGTGCCAGCTCACAAAACGCATTGGACGGGGCAGGCGAAACGACTATCTCTGGAAACACCATATATTTT
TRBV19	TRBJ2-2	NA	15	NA	CASSIASRGTGELFF	TGTGCCAGTAGTATCGCGTCGAGGGGAACCGGGGAGCTGTTTTTT
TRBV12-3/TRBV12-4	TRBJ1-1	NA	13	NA	CASSGHKNTEAFF	TGTGCCAGCAGTGGACATAAGAACACTGAAGCTTTCTTT
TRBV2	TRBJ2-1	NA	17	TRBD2	CASSELAGGPLRNEQFF	TGTGCCAGCAGTGAACTAGCGGGGGGCCCCCTCCGCAATGAGCAGTTCTTC
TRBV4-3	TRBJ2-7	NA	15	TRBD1	CASSRERTGPYEQYF	TGCGCCAGCAGCCGAGAAAGGACAGGTCCCTACGAGCAGTACTTC
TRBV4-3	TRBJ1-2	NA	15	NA	CASSQDPSLTGGYTF	TGCGCCAGCAGCCAAGATCCCAGCCTAACGGGAGGCTACACCTTC
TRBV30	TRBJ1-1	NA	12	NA	CAWRTERTEAFF	TGTGCCTGGAGGACAGAGAGGACTGAAGCTTTCTTT
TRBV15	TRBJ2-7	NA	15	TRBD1	CATSREYRGNYEQYF	TGTGCCACCAGCAGAGAGTACAGGGGGAACTACGAGCAGTACTTC
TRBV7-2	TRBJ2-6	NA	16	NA	CASSLAQRSGANVLTF	TGTGCCAGCAGCTTAGCACAGCGCTCTGGGGCCAACGTCCTGACTTTC
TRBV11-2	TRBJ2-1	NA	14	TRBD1	CASSHRGRGNEQFF	TGTGCCAGCAGCCACAGGGGGCGCGGGAATGAGCAGTTCTTC
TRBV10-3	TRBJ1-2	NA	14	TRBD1	CAISELDRVYGYTF	TGTGCCATCAGTGAGTTGGACAGGGTATATGGCTACACCTTC
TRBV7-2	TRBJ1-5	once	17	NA	CASSSWAVSVTDQPQHF	TGTGCCAGCAGCTCGTGGGCAGTTTCGGTGACTGATCAGCCCCAGCATTTT
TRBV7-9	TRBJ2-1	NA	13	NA	CASSLDGFDEQFF	TGTGCCAGCAGCTTAGACGGGTTCGATGAGCAGTTCTTC
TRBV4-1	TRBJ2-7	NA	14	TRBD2	CASSNSGALREQYF	TGCGCCAGCAGCAATAGCGGGGCACTTCGCGAGCAGTACTTC
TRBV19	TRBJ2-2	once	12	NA	CASKESPGELFF	TGTGCCAGCAAGGAGTCCCCCGGGGAGCTGTTTTTT
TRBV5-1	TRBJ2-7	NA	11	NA	CASSLEYEQYF	TGCGCCAGCAGCTTGGAGTACGAGCAGTACTTC
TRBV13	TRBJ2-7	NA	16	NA	CASSRRWGYNVSEQYF	TGTGCCAGCAGCCGCCGCTGGGGGTACAACGTCTCCGAGCAGTACTTC
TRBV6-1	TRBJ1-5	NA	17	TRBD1	CASSARDRGFSNQPQHF	TGTGCCAGCAGTGCCCGGGACAGGGGGTTTAGCAATCAGCCCCAGCATTTT
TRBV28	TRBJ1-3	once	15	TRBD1	CASSLWQGDGNTIYF	TGTGCCAGCAGTTTGTGGCAGGGGGACGGAAACACCATATATTTT
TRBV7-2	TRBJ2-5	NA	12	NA	CASSSWWETQYF	TGTGCCAGCAGCTCTTGGTGGGAGACCCAGTACTTC
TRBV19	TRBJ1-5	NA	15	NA	CASSSLLAGNQPQHF	TGTGCCAGTAGTAGTTTGCTGGCAGGTAATCAGCCCCAGCATTTT
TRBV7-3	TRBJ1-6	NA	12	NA	CASSSNNSPLHF	TGTGCCAGCAGCTCTAATAATTCACCCCTCCACTTT
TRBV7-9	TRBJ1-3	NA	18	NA	CASSLVPLGPEGSNTIYF	TGTGCCAGCAGCTTAGTTCCTCTTGGGCCAGAGGGATCAAACACCATATATTTT
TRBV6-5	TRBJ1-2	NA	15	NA	CASIATLGHAYGYTF	TGTGCCAGCATCGCCACCTTAGGACACGCCTATGGCTACACCTTC
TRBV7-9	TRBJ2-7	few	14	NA	CASSHPGQGYEQYF	TGTGCCAGCAGCCACCCGGGGCAGGGCTACGAGCAGTACTTC
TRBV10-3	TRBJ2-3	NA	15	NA	CAISDELAPTDTQYF	TGTGCCATCAGTGATGAACTAGCCCCCACAGATACGCAGTATTTT
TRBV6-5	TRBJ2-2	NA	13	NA	CASSYGGTGELFF	TGTGCCAGCAGTTACGGGGGGACCGGGGAGCTGTTTTTT
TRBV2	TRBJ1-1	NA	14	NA	CASSELGVNTEAFF	TGTGCCAGCAGTGAATTGGGGGTCAACACTGAAGCTTTCTTT
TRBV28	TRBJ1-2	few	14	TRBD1	CASSTGGQNYGYTF	TGTGCCAGCAGTACAGGGGGCCAAAACTATGGCTACACCTTC
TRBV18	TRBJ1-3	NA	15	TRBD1	CASSPPQGAGNTIYF	TGTGCCAGCTCACCACCGCAGGGGGCTGGAAACACCATATATTTT
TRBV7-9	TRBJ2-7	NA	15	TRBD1	CASSGRQGSTYEQYF	TGTGCCAGCAGCGGACGACAGGGGTCGACCTACGAGCAGTACTTC
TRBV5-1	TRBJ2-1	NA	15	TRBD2	CASSSLAAGRNEQFF	TGCGCCAGCAGCTCCCTAGCGGCGGGACGCAATGAGCAGTTCTTC
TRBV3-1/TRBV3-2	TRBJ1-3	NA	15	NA	CASSQRGTSGNTIYF	TGTGCCAGCAGCCAAAGGGGGACTTCTGGAAACACCATATATTTT
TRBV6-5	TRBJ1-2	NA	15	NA	CASSYGVPGLHGYTF	TGTGCCAGCAGTTACGGGGTGCCAGGGCTGCATGGCTACACCTTC
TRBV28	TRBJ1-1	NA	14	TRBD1	CASSFRQGNTEAFF	TGTGCCAGCAGTTTCAGACAGGGGAACACTGAAGCTTTCTTT
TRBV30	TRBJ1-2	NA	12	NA	CAWSGGGYGYTF	TGTGCCTGGAGTGGTGGGGGCTATGGCTACACCTTC
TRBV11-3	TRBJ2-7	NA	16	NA	CASSIGTVEGYYEQYF	TGTGCCAGCAGCATTGGGACAGTGGAGGGGTACTACGAGCAGTACTTC
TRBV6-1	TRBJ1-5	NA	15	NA	CASSFEGGSSQPQHF	TGTGCCAGCAGTTTTGAAGGGGGAAGCAGTCAGCCCCAGCATTTT
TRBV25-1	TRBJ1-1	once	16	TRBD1	CASSRNRGDMNTEAFF	TGTGCCAGCAGCAGAAACAGGGGAGACATGAACACTGAAGCTTTCTTT
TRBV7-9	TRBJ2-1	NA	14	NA	CATRWGTRDNEQFF	TGTGCCACCAGGTGGGGGACAAGGGACAATGAGCAGTTCTTC
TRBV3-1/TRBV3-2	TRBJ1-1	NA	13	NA	CASSQGGGTEAFF	TGTGCCAGCAGCCAAGGGGGGGGCACTGAAGCTTTCTTT
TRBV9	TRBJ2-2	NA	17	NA	CARNEGWGPVDTGELFF	TGTGCCAGAAATGAGGGGTGGGGACCGGTGGACACCGGGGAGCTGTTTTTT
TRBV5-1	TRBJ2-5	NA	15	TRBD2	CASSLGLLQQETQYF	TGCGCCAGCAGCCTGGGACTACTTCAGCAAGAGACCCAGTACTTC
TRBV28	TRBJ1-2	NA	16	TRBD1	CASSSTGTGRTYGYTF	TGTGCCAGCAGTTCCACCGGGACAGGGCGAACCTATGGCTACACCTTC
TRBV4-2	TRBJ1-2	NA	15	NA	CASSQELSGAYGYTF	TGTGCCAGCAGCCAAGAGTTATCAGGGGCCTATGGCTACACCTTC
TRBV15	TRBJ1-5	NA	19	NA	CATSREEDYRRYSNQPQHF	TGTGCCACCAGCAGAGAGGAAGATTACAGAAGATATAGCAATCAGCCCCAGCATTTT
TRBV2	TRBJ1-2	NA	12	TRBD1	CASSPTGGGYTF	TGTGCCAGCAGTCCGACAGGGGGCGGCTACACCTTC